The sequence of this T cell receptor beta chain was determined in a study of T cell changes during pregnancy in multiple sclerosis (dated by TCRdb to the late 2010s). As for the study more broadly: In women with multiple sclerosis, the researchers looked at how the T cell repertoire shifted as pregnancy progressed.

The protocol used for the library was the immunoSEQ multiplex PCR assay. TCRdb carries this immuneACCESS record with in-frame sequences only. Its versions omit some clonotypes, under half of them owing to an unresolved V gene in the studies checked, with the rest unexplained. The sample table shows tens of thousands of clones, and 85% to 95% are seen once. Of the sample, about 2.5% falls within the top ten clones. Note on this clone: Its specific antigen is unknown. Base qualities are not at hand, and no much larger clone is one base apart.

Specimen: peripheral blood, collected before pregnancy. The sequence came from a female donor with multiple sclerosis, enrolled in a pregnancy study.

The CDR3: CSVDRGSGELFF. The DNA is TGCAGCGTTGATAGGGGTTCCGGGGAGCTGTTTTTT. The chain uses TRBV29-1 and TRBJ2-2; possibly the D gene is TRBD1, per 5 matching bases. From the germline V gene, CDR1 is SQVTM and CDR2 is ANQGSEA. Cut back by 3 bases and 6 bases, the V and J ends lie 8 bases apart. The CDR3 sequence holds 12 residues, the cysteine and phenylalanine included. Of the read, only the CDR3 DNA is kept; its 36 bases are in frame from base 1.